The clone carrying this T cell receptor beta chain was observed at least ten times. Its antigen is unidentified. The V gene lost 0 bases and the J gene lost 1 base, with 13 bases spanning the gap. CDR1 is DFQATT, CDR2 SNEGSKA, per germline (reference sequence). The CDR3 totals 16 residues. The data were obtained in a study of T cells in Graves' hyperthyroidism and ophthalmopathy. Study-level information: It was at initial diagnosis, before any treatment, that peripheral blood was collected.

What was amplified from RNA transcripts were TCR beta CDR3 regions. Researchers ran a first-round RT-PCR on the TCR CDR3 using the HTBI primer set. TCRdb independently ran MiXCR on the multiplex PCR reads; one entry per CDR3 protein. The sample contains 450,000 to 600,000 distinct CDR3 sequences, about 20% of which appear only once. PBMCs were derived from roughly 10 ml fresh peripheral blood. Study results and limitations: Median prediction lead before ophthalmopathy onset was around 7 months with the model.

The TCR comes from a man between 40 and 49 years old with Graves' ophthalmopathy. V and J are TRBV20-1 and TRBJ1-5; D possibly corresponds to TRBD1 (5 bases). Specimen: blood. As DNA, the CDR3 is TGCAGTGCTAGAGATACGGCCAGGGCGAGCAATCAGCCCCAGCATTTT. It codes for CSARDTARASNQPQHF.